Listed here is a single TCR beta chain. The antigen is not known. The assay was immunoSEQ multiplex PCR, and TCRdb's table has in-frame clones only and misses some. The data contain around 100,000 clones, 92% of them seen just once; the ten biggest clones take up 3% to 4%. This entry belongs to a study of CD4+ T cells in melanoma. With V trimmed by 8 bases and J by 2 bases, 13 bases remained unmatched. Germline CDR1 reads SGHAT; CDR2 reads FQDESV (reference sequence). This CDR3 is 16 amino acids long. Points from the study as a whole: A reported correlation linked neoantigen-specific CD4+ T cells to CD8+, macrophage and B cell function.

The chain recombines TRBV11-1 with TRBJ2-3; 7 bases map to TRBD2. The sequenced sample consisted of peripheral blood. The receptor comes from a human donor with melanoma. CDR3 in DNA: TGTGCCAGCTCTCCCCAGACGGGAGGAGACACAGATACGCAGTATTTT. Translated: CASSPQTGGDTDTQYF.